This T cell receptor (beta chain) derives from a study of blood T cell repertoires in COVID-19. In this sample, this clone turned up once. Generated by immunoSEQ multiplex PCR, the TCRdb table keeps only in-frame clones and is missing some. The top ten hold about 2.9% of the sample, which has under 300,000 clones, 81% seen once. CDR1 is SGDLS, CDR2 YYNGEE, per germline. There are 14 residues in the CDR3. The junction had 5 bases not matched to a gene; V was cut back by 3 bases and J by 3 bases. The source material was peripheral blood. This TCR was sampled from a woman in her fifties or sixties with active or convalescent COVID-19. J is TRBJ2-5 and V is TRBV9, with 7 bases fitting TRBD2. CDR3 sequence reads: CASSAGTTKETQYF. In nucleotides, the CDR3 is TGTGCCAGCAGCGCCGGGACTACAAAAGAGACCCAGTACTTC.